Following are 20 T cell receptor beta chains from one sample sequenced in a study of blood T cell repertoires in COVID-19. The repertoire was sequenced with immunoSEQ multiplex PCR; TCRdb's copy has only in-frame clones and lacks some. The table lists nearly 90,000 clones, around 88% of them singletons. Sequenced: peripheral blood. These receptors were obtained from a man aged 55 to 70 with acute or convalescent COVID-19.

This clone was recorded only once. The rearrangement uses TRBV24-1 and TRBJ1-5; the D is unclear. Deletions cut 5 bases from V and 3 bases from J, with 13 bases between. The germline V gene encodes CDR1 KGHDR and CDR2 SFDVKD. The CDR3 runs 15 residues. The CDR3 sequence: CATSGGQDNNQPQHF. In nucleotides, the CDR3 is TGTGCCACCAGTGGAGGGCAGGATAACAATCAGCCCCAGCATTTT.

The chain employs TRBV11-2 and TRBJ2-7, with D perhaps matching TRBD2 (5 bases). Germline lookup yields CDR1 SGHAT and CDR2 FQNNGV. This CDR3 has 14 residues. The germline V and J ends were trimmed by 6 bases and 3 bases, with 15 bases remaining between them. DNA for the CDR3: TGTGCCAGCAGGCGTCTGGGGAGCAGCTACGAGCAGTACTTC. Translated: CASRRLGSSYEQYF.

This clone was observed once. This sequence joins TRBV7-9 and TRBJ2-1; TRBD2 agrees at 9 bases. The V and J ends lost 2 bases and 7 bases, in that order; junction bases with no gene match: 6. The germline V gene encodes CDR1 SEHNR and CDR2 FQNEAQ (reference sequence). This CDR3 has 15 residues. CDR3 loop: CASSLLSSGVNEQFF. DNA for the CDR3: TGTGCCAGCAGCTTATTGTCTAGCGGGGTGAATGAGCAGTTCTTC.

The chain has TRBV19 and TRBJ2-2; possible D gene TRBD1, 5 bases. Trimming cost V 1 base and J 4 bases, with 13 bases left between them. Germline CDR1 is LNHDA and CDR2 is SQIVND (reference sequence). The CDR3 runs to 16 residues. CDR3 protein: CASSIVGFRATGELFF. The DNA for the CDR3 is TGTGCCAGTAGTATAGTGGGCTTCAGGGCCACCGGGGAGCTGTTTTTT. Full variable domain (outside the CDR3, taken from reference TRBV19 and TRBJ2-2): DGGITQSPKYLFRKEGQNVTLSCEQNLNHDAMYWYRQDPGQGLRLIYYSQIVNDFQKGDIAEGYSVSREKKESFPLTVTSAQKNPTAFYLCASSIVGFRATGELFFGEGSRLTVL.

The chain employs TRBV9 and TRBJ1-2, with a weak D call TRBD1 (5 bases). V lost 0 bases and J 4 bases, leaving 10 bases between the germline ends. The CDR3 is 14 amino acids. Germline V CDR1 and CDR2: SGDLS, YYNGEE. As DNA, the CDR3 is TGTGCCAGCAGCGTAGGGCAGGGTGTCTATGGCTACACCTTC. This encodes CASSVGQGVYGYTF.

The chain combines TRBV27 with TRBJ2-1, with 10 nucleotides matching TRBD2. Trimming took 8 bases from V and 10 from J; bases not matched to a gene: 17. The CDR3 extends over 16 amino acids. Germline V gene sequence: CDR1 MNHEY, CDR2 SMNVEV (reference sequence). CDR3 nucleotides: TGTGCCAGCTGCGAAAACAGCGGGAGGGCCACTCGGGAGCAGTTCTTC. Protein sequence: CASCENSGRATREQFF.

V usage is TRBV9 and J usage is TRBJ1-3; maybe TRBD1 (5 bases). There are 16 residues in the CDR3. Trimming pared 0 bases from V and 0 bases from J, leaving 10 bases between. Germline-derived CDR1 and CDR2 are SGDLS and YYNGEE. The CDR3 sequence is CASSVEGLVSGNTIYF. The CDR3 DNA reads TGTGCCAGCAGCGTAGAGGGGTTGGTCTCTGGAAACACCATATATTTT.

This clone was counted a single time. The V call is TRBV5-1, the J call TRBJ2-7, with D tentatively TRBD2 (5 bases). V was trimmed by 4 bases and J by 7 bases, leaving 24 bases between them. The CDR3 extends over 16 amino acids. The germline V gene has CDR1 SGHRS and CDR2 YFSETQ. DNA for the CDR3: TGCGCCAGCAGCAAAATCGCAACCGGGAACCTGGGGGAGCAGTACTTC. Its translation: CASSKIATGNLGEQYF.

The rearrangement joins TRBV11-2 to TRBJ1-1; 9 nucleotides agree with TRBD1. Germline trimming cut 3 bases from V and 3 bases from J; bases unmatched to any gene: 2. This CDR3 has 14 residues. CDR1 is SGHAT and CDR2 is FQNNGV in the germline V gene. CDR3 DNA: TGTGCCAGCAGCTTCTGGGACAGGGACACTGAAGCTTTCTTT. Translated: CASSFWDRDTEAFF.

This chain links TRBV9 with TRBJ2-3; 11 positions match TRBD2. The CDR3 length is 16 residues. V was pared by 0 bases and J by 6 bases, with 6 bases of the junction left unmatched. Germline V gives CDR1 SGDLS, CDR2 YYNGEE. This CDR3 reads CASSVETSGRGDTQYF. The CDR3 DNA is TGTGCCAGCAGCGTAGAAACTAGCGGGAGAGGTGATACGCAGTATTTT.

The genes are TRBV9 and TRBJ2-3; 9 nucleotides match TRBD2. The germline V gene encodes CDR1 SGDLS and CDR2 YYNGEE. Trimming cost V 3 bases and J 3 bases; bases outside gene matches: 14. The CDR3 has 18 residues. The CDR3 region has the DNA TGTGCCAGCAGCGCTGCACGTAATAGCGGGGGAACGACAGATACGCAGTATTTT. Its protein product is CASSAARNSGGTTDTQYF.

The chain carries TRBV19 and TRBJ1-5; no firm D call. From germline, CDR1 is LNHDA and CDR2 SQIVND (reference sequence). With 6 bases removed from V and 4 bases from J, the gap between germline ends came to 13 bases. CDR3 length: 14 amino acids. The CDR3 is CASRGSTGNQPQHF. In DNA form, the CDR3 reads TGTGCCAGTAGGGGCAGTACGGGAAATCAGCCCCAGCATTTT.

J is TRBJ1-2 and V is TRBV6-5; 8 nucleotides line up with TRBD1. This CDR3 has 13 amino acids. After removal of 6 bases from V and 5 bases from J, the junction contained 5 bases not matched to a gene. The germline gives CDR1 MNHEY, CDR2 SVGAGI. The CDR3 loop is CASSPGGAYGYTF. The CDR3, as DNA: TGTGCCAGCAGCCCAGGGGGCGCGTATGGCTACACCTTC.

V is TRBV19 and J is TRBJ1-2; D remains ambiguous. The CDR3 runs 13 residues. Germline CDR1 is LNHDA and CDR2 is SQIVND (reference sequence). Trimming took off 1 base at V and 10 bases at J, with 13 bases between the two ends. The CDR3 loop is CASSIAGSRNYTF. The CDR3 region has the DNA TGTGCCAGTAGTATAGCGGGTTCCAGAAACTACACCTTC.

CDR3 residues: CASSLGLNPHSMYNEQFF. The DNA for the CDR3 is TGCGCCAGCAGCCTAGGACTCAACCCGCACTCTATGTACAATGAGCAGTTCTTC. The chain uses TRBV5-1 and TRBJ2-1, with a tentative D call TRBD2 (5 bases). The CDR3 is 18 residues long. Germline lookup yields CDR1 SGHRS and CDR2 YFSETQ. Trimming took 4 bases from V and 4 from J, leaving 24 bases between them.

The CDR3 here is CASSEGSLAGARTDTQYF. The CDR3 DNA reads as TGTGCCAGCAGTGAAGGGTCACTAGCGGGAGCCCGCACAGATACGCAGTATTTT. The chain joins TRBV25-1 to TRBJ2-3; 11 bases match TRBD2. CDR3 length: 18 amino acids. The V gene end was trimmed by 2 bases and the J gene end by 1 base; junction bases not matched to a gene: 8. The germline V gene has CDR1 MGHDK and CDR2 SYGVNS.

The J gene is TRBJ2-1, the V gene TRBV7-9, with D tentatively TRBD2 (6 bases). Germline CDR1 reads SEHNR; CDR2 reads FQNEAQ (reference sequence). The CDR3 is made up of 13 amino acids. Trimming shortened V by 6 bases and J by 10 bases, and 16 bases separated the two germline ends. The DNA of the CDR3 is TGTGCCAGCAGGTCACCGGGGGTATGGGAGCAGTTCTTC. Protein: CASRSPGVWEQFF.

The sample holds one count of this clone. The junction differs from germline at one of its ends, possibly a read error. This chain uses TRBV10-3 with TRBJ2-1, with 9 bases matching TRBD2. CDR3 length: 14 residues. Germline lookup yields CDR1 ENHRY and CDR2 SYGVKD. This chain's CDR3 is CAIKREDSHNEQFF. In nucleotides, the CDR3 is TGTGCCATTAAGCGGGAGGACTCCCACAATGAGCAGTTCTTC.

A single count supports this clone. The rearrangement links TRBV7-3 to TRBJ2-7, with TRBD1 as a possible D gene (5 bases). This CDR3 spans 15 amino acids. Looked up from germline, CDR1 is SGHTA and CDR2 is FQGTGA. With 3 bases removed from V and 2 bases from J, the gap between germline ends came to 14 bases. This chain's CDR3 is CASSFGPGLAYEQYF. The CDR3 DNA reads TGTGCCAGCAGCTTTGGGCCAGGGTTGGCCTACGAGCAGTACTTC.

The CDR3 loop reads CASSLGTDNSPLHF. In DNA, the CDR3 is TGCGCCAGCAGCTTGGGGACAGATAATTCACCCCTCCACTTT. This chain links TRBV5-1 with TRBJ1-6; possibly TRBD1 for D (6 bases). Germline assignment: CDR1 SGHRS and CDR2 YFSETQ. The CDR3 covers 14 residues. Trimming shortened V by 0 bases and J by 5 bases, and 6 bases separated the two germline ends.